Below, 25 T cell receptor beta chains from the same sample are listed, as sequenced in a study of post-analysis software for immune sequencing data. General study points: Roughly five TRBV segments were significantly more frequent in patients than in controls. TRBV5-6, TRBV5-1 and TRBV20-1 were among these segments.

The antigens of these receptors remain unknown. Each TCR beta cDNA library carried unique molecular identifiers. TCRdb used MiXCR to reprocess the PCR reads, holding one entry per CDR3 protein. The sample includes some 690,000 distinct CDR3 sequences, approximately 30% of them seen just once. Sequenced material: blood. The receptors derive from a girl under 18 with multiple sclerosis.

This rearrangement joins TRBV7-2 to TRBJ1-2, with 9 bases lining up with TRBD1. V shed 4 bases, J shed 3 bases, and the junction held 9 bases outside the gene matches. The CDR3 covers 16 residues. Per the germline V gene, CDR1 is SGHTA and CDR2 is FQGNSA. In DNA form, the CDR3 reads TGTGCCAGCAGCTCAACTTCGGGACAGGGAGACTATGGCTACACCTTC. Protein sequence: CASSSTSGQGDYGYTF.

This clonotype was detected a few times. The chain has TRBV12-3 or TRBV12-4 and TRBJ2-1, with 12 bases that match TRBD2. This CDR3 has 14 amino acids. V gave up 6 bases and J gave up 9 bases; unmatched junction bases: 6. CDR3 bases: TGTGCCAGCAGCCGACTAGCGGGAGAACCTGAGCAGTTCTTC. Translation: CASSRLAGEPEQFF.

There are a few counts of this clonotype. The chain combines TRBV4-1 with TRBJ2-7; possibly TRBD1 for D (5 bases). Germline V lookup: CDR1 MGHRA, CDR2 YSYEKL. The CDR3 consists of 15 residues. Deletions cut 2 bases from V and 1 base from J, with 12 bases between. The CDR3 nucleotides are TGCGCCAGCAGCCAACAGGGTTACTGGTCCTACGAGCAGTACTTC. Translating gives CASSQQGYWSYEQYF.

This clonotype has just a few counts. The junction and the germline gene differ at one end; a read error may be behind it. The J gene is TRBJ2-5, the V gene TRBV7-2; unclear D gene. Germline CDR1 reads SGHTA; CDR2 reads FQGNSA. The CDR3 has 12 amino acids. CDR3 coding DNA: TGTGCCAGCAGTTTAGAGCTTGAGACCCAGTACTTC. Translated, it gives CASSLELETQYF.

This clonotype was detected only a few times. The J gene is TRBJ1-5, the V gene TRBV3-1; weak D call: TRBD1 (5 bases). CDR3 length equals 15 residues. V lost 0 bases and J lost 1, with 7 bases in between. Germline values: CDR1 LGHDT, CDR2 YNNKEL (reference sequence). This chain's CDR3 is CASSQEAGSNQPQHF. As DNA, the CDR3 is TGTGCCAGCAGCCAAGAAGCAGGGAGCAATCAGCCCCAGCATTTT.

This clonotype has just a few counts. The V call is TRBV7-2, the J call TRBJ2-4; a possible D gene is TRBD2 (6 bases). The CDR3 runs 16 residues. V dropped 3 bases and J dropped 0 bases, with 12 bases sitting between them. CDR1 and CDR2 from the germline V gene are SGHTA and FQGNSA. The CDR3 DNA reads TGTGCCAGCAGCTTTCGTAGCGGAAGAGCCAAAAACATTCAGTACTTC. Translating gives CASSFRSGRAKNIQYF.

This sequence joins TRBV28 and TRBJ2-7; 8 bases line up with TRBD1. Trimming at V came to 6 bases and at J to 2 bases, leaving 24 bases not matched to a gene. Per the germline V gene, CDR1 is MDHEN and CDR2 is SYDVKM. This CDR3 spans 20 amino acids. CDR3: CASSYPVKDRDGAGPYEQYF. DNA of the CDR3: TGTGCCAGCAGCTACCCGGTTAAGGACAGGGATGGAGCGGGTCCCTACGAGCAGTACTTC.

J is TRBJ2-7 and V is TRBV27; a possible D gene is TRBD1 (6 bases). The J call is uncertain, as TRBJ2-5 better fits the DNA end. The germline gives CDR1 MNHEY, CDR2 SMNVEV (reference sequence). This CDR3 has 12 residues. The CDR3 coding sequence is TGTGCCAGCAGGTCACAGGGCAAGACCCAGTACTTC. Its translation is CASRSQGKTQYF.

This clonotype appeared many times. The chain employs TRBV12-3 or TRBV12-4 and TRBJ1-1; maybe TRBD1 (5 bases). Trimming removed 6 bases at V and 1 base at J, with 9 bases between. The CDR3 extends over 13 amino acids. CDR3 nucleotides: TGTGCCAGCAGCTTAACAGGGAACACTGAAGCTTTCTTT. Protein sequence: CASSLTGNTEAFF.

The chain joins TRBV20-1 to TRBJ1-1; D uncertain. The CDR3 runs 12 residues. CDR1 and CDR2 (germline): DFQATT, SNEGSKA (reference sequence). Trimming removed 6 bases from V and 0 bases from J, with 8 bases in between. The CDR3 reads CSAPLMNTEAFF. The DNA of the CDR3 is TGCAGTGCCCCCCTCATGAACACTGAAGCTTTCTTT.

The genes are TRBV28 and TRBJ1-1; D is ambiguous. V shed 6 bases and J shed 7 bases, with 12 bases lying between them. This CDR3 has 12 amino acids. From germline, CDR1 is MDHEN and CDR2 SYDVKM. CDR3 sequence reads: CASSPGVREAFF. The CDR3 DNA sequence: TGTGCCAGCAGCCCCGGAGTGCGTGAAGCTTTCTTT.

The V gene is TRBV27, the J gene TRBJ2-5; 7 nucleotides agree with TRBD2. The ends lost 8 bases at V and 11 bases at J; junction bases unmatched: 32. Germline loops: CDR1 MNHEY, CDR2 SMNVEV (reference sequence). The CDR3 loop spans 19 amino acids. CDR3: CASANSGASGPGLVDEQYF. The CDR3 DNA reads as TGTGCCAGCGCCAACTCTGGGGCTAGCGGCCCCGGTTTGGTGGATGAGCAGTACTTC.

The chain is built from TRBV5-1 and TRBJ2-3, with D possibly being TRBD1 (6 bases). Germline V CDR1 and CDR2: SGHRS, YFSETQ. Trimming pared 6 bases from V and 2 bases from J, leaving 13 bases between. The CDR3 spans 14 residues. CDR3: CASTPGVLTDTQYF. In DNA, the CDR3 is TGCGCCAGCACCCCAGGGGTCCTCACAGATACGCAGTATTTT.

This chain connects TRBV20-1 to TRBJ2-7; the match to TRBD2 covers 11 bases. In germline, CDR1 is DFQATT, CDR2 SNEGSKA (reference sequence). Germline trimming cut 6 bases from V and 3 bases from J; bases unmatched to any gene: 13. This CDR3 region has 16 residues. The CDR3 nucleotides read TGCAGTGCCCACACGGGGGTAGCGGGAGGGGTCTACGAGCAGTACTTC. Amino acids: CSAHTGVAGGVYEQYF.

V gene TRBV12-3 or TRBV12-4 combines with J gene TRBJ2-3; D is possibly TRBD2 (5 bases). V was pared by 2 bases and J by 4 bases, with 19 bases between. The CDR3 length is 17 residues. CDR3 amino acids: CASSLRAGGFSADTQYF. The DNA of the CDR3 is TGTGCCAGCAGTTTACGGGCGGGCGGGTTTTCCGCAGATACGCAGTATTTT.

The chain recombines TRBV7-2 with TRBJ2-3; TRBD2 agrees at 11 bases. The germline CDR1 and CDR2 sequences are SGHTA and FQGNSA. With 2 bases clipped from V and 0 bases from J, the junction kept 4 bases outside the gene matches. CDR3 length equals 17 residues. The CDR3 region has the DNA TGTGCCAGCAGCTTAAGGACTAGCGGGTATAGCACAGATACGCAGTATTTT. Protein: CASSLRTSGYSTDTQYF.

In its sample, this clonotype was seen a few times. V gene TRBV11-2 combines with J gene TRBJ2-1; perhaps TRBD1 as D (6 bases). Germline V CDR1 and CDR2: SGHAT, FQNNGV. V was shortened by 5 bases and J by 13 bases, with 15 bases between the two germline ends. The CDR3 contains 12 residues. CDR3 DNA: TGTGCCAGCAGCACCGGGACACCCATTCAGTTCTTC. It specifies CASSTGTPIQFF.

Remarks on this clonotype: One end of the junction is discordant with germline, which a read error may explain. The CDR3 region is CTSNPETSGSYNEQFF. The DNA for the CDR3 is TGTACCAGCAACCCCGAGACTAGCGGCTCCTACAATGAGCAGTTCTTC. The V and J genes are TRBV12-3 or TRBV12-4 and TRBJ2-1; 9 bases agree with TRBD2. The CDR3 is made up of 16 amino acids.

This sequence joins TRBV5-1 and TRBJ1-1, with 10 bases matching TRBD1. This CDR3 comprises 16 residues. The trim removed 5 bases at V and 10 bases at J, leaving 17 bases unmatched. Germline V lookup: CDR1 SGHRS, CDR2 YFSETQ. The CDR3 region is CASSHNVRTGGIGAFF. DNA for the CDR3: TGCGCCAGCAGTCATAATGTCAGGACAGGGGGTATCGGAGCTTTCTTT.

In this sample, this clonotype turned up a few times. The rearrangement links TRBV7-9 to TRBJ2-7; TRBD1 aligns across 7 bases. From germline, CDR1 is SEHNR and CDR2 FQNEAQ (reference sequence). After removal of 7 bases from V and 4 bases from J, the junction contained 10 bases not matched to a gene. This CDR3 region has 14 residues. CDR3 sequence: CASTDSGTVYEQYF. CDR3 sequence (DNA): TGTGCCAGCACCGATTCCGGGACAGTTTACGAGCAGTACTTC.

In its sample, this clonotype was seen a few times. The chain carries TRBV6-1 and TRBJ2-1; possible D gene TRBD2, 5 bases. In germline, CDR1 is MNHNS, CDR2 SASEGT. The ends were cut back, 2 bases at V and 15 bases at J, with 17 bases in the middle. The CDR3 has 13 amino acids. For the CDR3, the DNA is TGTGCCAGCAGTGAAAGGACGGGGTTTACTCGGTTCTTC. It is translated as CASSERTGFTRFF.

The V call is TRBV10-3, the J call TRBJ1-2; tentative D call: TRBD1 (6 bases). CDR3 length: 14 amino acids. CDR1 is ENHRY and CDR2 is SYGVKD in the germline V gene. V was clipped by 6 bases and J by 1 base, with 12 bases between them. The CDR3: CAIRRDTSNYGYTF. The DNA of the CDR3 is TGTGCCATCAGGCGGGACACAAGTAACTATGGCTACACCTTC.

This rearrangement joins TRBV20-1 to TRBJ1-2, with D tentatively TRBD1 (5 bases). V was cut by 5 bases and J by 2 bases, with 15 bases left in between. From germline, CDR1 is DFQATT and CDR2 SNEGSKA (reference sequence). The CDR3 totals 14 residues. This CDR3 is CSASRGRENYGYTF. The CDR3 DNA is TGCAGTGCTTCTAGGGGCCGGGAAAACTATGGCTACACCTTC.

This clonotype was found a few times. DNA of the CDR3: TGCAGTGCTAGCCAGGCCCAGGGAGGAGAGACCCAGTACTTC. Amino acid sequence: CSASQAQGGETQYF. This rearrangement joins TRBV20-1 to TRBJ2-5; perhaps TRBD2 as D (6 bases). The V and J ends lost 3 bases and 4 bases respectively, with 15 bases between them. CDR3 length equals 14 residues. Looked up from germline, CDR1 is DFQATT and CDR2 is SNEGSKA (reference sequence).

On this clonotype itself: The CDR3 does not close with the conserved phenylalanine or tryptophan, likely indicating a read error. The J gene is TRBJ2-7, the V gene TRBV5-1, with TRBD2 matching over 7 bases. The CDR3 has 17 residues. Germline CDR1 is SGHRS and CDR2 is YFSETQ. The V segment lost 0 bases and the J segment 0 bases; nucleotides outside the gene matches: 9. CDR3 coding DNA: TGCGCCAGCAGCTTGGATTGGAGCGGGGCGAGCTCCTACGAGCAGTACAAC. This encodes CASSLDWSGASSYEQYN.